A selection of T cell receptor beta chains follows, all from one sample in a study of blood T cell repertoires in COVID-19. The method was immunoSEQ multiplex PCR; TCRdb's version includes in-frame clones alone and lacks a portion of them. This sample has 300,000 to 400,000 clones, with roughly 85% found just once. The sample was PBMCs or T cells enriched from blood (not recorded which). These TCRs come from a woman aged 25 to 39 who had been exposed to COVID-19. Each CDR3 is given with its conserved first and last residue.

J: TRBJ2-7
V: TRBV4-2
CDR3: CASSLLTGQDHEQYF

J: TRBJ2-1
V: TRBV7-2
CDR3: CASSLGAGGRGEQFF

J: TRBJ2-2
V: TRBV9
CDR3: CASSVEGQGNHGELFF

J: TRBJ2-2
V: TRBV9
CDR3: CASSAPTTVTGELFF

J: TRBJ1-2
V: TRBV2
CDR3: CASSEALHRANYGYTF

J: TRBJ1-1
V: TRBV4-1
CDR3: CASSPRRGNTEAFF

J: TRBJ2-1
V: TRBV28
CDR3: CASKNDLSSGGYNEQFF

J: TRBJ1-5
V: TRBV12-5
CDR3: CASGLGRQVSNQPQHF

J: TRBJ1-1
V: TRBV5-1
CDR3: CASSLAPGQPDEAFF

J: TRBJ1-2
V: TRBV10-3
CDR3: CAISATGTGSHGYTF

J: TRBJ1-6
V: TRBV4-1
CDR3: CASSRGGSYNSPLHF

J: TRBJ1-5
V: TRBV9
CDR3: CASSVGGTGDQPQHF

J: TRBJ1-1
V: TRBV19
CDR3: CASSTGRPEKAFF

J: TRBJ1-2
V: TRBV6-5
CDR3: CASRTGGSYYGYTF

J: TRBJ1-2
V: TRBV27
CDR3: CASSQDRVGYGYTF

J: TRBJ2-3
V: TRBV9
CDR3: CASSTSGRPQNTQYF

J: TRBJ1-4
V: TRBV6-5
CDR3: CASLAGTGDEKLFF

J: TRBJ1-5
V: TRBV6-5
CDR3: CASSTPGVGNQPQHF

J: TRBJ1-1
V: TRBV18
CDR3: CASSPSRGTEAFF

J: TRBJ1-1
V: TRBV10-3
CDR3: CAISAQGGTEAFF

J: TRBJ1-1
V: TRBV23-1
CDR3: CASSQFTRPGTENTEAFF

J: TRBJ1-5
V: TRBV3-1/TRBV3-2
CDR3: CASSQDGTGGQPQHF

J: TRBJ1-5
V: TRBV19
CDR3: CASSNRQGDQPQHF

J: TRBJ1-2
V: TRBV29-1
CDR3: CSVDPGGDYGYTF

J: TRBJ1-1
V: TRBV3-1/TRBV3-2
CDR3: CASSQQVGNTEAFF

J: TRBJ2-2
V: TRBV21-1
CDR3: CASSAQTGADTGELFF

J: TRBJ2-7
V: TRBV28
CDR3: CASSAGIYEQYF

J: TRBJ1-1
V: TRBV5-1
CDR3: CASSGNRGGTEAFF

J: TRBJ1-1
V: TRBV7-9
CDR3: CASTLPRDRAIEAFF

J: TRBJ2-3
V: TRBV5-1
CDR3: CASSSGLAGGHTDTQYF

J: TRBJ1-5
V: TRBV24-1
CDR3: CATTTGGNQPQHF

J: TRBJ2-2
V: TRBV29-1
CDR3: CSVQGLNTGELFF

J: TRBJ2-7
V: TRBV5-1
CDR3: CASSLVVRGTSGTGEQYF

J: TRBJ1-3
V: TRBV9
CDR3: CASSVTGSSGNTIYF

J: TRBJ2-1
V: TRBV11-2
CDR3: CASSGGFYNEQFF

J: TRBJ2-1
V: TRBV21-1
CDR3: CASSSRGQGALQGQFF

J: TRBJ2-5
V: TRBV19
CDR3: CASSIGRAAQETQYF

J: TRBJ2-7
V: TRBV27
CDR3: CASSQTGGAYDEQYF

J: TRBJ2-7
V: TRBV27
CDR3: CASKGTGPYEQYF

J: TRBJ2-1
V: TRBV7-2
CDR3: CASKMTSGGFTEQFF

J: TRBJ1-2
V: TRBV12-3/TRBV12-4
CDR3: CASSYSGGDGYTF